This TCR beta chain was captured by sequencing in a study of OX40 agonist ivuxolimab in advanced cancers. Study-wide findings and caveats: CD4+ and CD8+ T cells in blood underwent clonal expansion by week 6 at 0.1 to 3.0 mg/kg.

Germline values: CDR1 GTSNPN, CDR2 SVGIG (reference sequence). The CDR3 length is 16 residues. Trimming took 4 bases from V and 0 from J; bases not matched to a gene: 11. The repertoire was sequenced with immunoSEQ multiplex PCR; TCRdb's copy has only in-frame clones and lacks some. The sample has fewer than 80,000 clones, around 86% seen once. A remark on this clone: The antigen remains undetermined.

The specimen was CD4+ or CD8+ T cells sorted from blood, collected in a trial of the OX40 agonist ivuxolimab. The rearrangement uses TRBV30 and TRBJ1-1, with TRBD1 identical over 7 bases. The clonotype originates from an adult with an advanced solid tumor such as melanoma, head and neck, liver or kidney cancer. The CDR3 DNA reads as TGTGCCTGGATTGAGGGGGCCGCCACAATGAACACTGAAGCTTTCTTT. It translates to CAWIEGAATMNTEAFF.